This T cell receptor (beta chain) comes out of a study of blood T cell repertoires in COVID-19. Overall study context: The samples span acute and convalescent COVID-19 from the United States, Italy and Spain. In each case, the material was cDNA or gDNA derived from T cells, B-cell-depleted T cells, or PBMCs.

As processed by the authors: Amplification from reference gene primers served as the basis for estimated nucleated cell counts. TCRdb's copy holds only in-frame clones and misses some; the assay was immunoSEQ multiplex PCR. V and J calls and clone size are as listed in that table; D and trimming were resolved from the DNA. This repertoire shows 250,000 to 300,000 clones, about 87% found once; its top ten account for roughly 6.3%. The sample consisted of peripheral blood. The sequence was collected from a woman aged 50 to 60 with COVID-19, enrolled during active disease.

Here the CDR3 DNA reads TGTGCTAGTGGTTTGGGTGACACGTTTTTGAGCTCCTACAATGAGCAGTTCTTC. Translation: CASGLGDTFLSSYNEQFF. This chain connects TRBV12-5 to TRBJ2-1; no firm D call. Germline assignment: CDR1 LGHNT and CDR2 FRNRAP. Trimming removed 1 base at V and 0 bases at J, with 16 bases between. The CDR3 sequence is 18 residues long.